This T cell receptor (beta chain) emerged from a study of regulatory T cells in long-lasting Graves disease. Overall study findings and caveats: Persistent Graves' patients showed a TCR diversity that was lower than that of newly diagnosed ones.

V lost 6 bases and J lost 14; bases outside the gene matches: 5. CDR1 is DFQATT and CDR2 is SNEGSKA in the germline V gene (reference sequence). The CDR3 runs 11 residues. In its sample, this clonotype was seen a few times. Its target is unknown. Time point meaning: persistent/refractory GD, antithyroid drugs over 5 years with positive TRAb. PBMC RNA served as the TCR library source. American Thyroid Association guidelines defined Graves' disease diagnosis. Relying on iRepertoire HTBI primers and Arm-PCR of CDR3 regions, the team built TCR beta libraries. Per the study methods: Across the samples, identification revealed 55 to 80 TRBV and about 13 TRBJ segments. TCRdb redid the calling of the multiplex PCR reads with MiXCR, one entry per CDR3 protein. The V and J calls here are based on TCRdb, not the publication. The sample lists about 470,000 distinct CDR3 sequences, roughly 20% seen once, with about 8.3% in the top ten.

The material was peripheral blood mononuclear cells (PBMCs), obtained when the disease was refractory, from a patient treated with antithyroid drugs. The chain combines TRBV20-1 with TRBJ1-6; 9 bases align to TRBD1. The receptor was isolated from a female donor with Graves disease. The CDR3 is CSARTGATLHF. In DNA, the CDR3 is TGCAGTGCGAGGACAGGGGCGACCCTCCACTTT.